This T cell receptor (beta chain) was identified in a study of T cells after yellow fever vaccination. Regarding this clonotype: Its antigen remains unknown.

Production of TCR cDNA was by 5'RACE template switching, which also added a universal primer site and UMIs. TCRdb fed the 5' RACE reads into MiXCR, producing one record per CDR3 protein. The sample includes about 74,000 distinct CDR3 sequences, approximately 7.7% of them seen just once. Study-level points and caveats: Bulk-population clonotypes that are abundant could appear as contaminants in FACS-sorted repertoires. Secondary responses were weaker yet peaked faster, day 5 versus 15. Across the CD4 and CD8 compartments, a small share of clonotypes was present in both.

V was clipped by 6 bases and J by 0 bases, with 17 bases between them. Germline loops: CDR1 DFQATT, CDR2 SNEGSKA (reference sequence). The CDR3 covers 15 residues. The clonotype was recovered from a man younger than 35 who received the YFV17D yellow fever vaccine. The chain combines TRBV20-1 with TRBJ1-2, with a weak D call TRBD1 (5 bases). Here the sequenced sample was CD8+ T cells sorted from PBMCs, taken 5 days after the first yellow fever vaccination. CDR3 DNA: TGCAGTGCAATAGCGGGGGTGCGGACTAACTATGGCTACACCTTC. Protein product: CSAIAGVRTNYGYTF.